This T cell receptor (beta chain) came from a study of cytomegalovirus exposure and HLA in healthy donors. Notes on the study in general: When a later analysis compared HLA-associated TCR beta chains with equally common others, the HLA-associated chains turned out to be more clonally expanded and to have lower generation probabilities. There was a cluster of highly shared sequence variants that was likely a sequencing artifact. The authors enumerated over 150 TCR beta chains as linked to cytomegalovirus. In a later analysis, specific HLA alleles were associated with 15,000 to 20,000 TCR beta sequences at a 0.05 false discovery rate.

A remark on this clone: Its antigen is not identified.

In the PCR, 60 Vbeta and 13 Jbeta primers were used. Measured with immunoSEQ multiplex PCR; TCRdb has only the in-frame clones, and not every one. The table includes fewer than 90,000 clones, roughly 77% detected once. This CDR3 is 15 amino acids long. Germline V lookup: CDR1 MGHRA, CDR2 YSYEKL. Trimming pared 0 bases from V and 4 bases from J, leaving 12 bases between. This chain uses TRBV4-1 with TRBJ1-1; tentatively, D is TRBD1 (5 bases). The sequence derives from a woman in her thirties or forties in good health and CMV-seropositive. The sample was PBMCs. CDR3 in amino acids: CASSQDPGQGTEAFF. In DNA form, the CDR3 reads TGCGCCAGCAGCCAAGATCCCGGACAAGGCACTGAAGCTTTCTTT.